This note documents a single T cell receptor beta chain sequence. This sample is drawn from a study of blood T cell repertoires in COVID-19. CDR1 and CDR2 from the germline V gene are MDHEN and SYDVKM. Trimming at V came to 6 bases and at J to 4 bases, leaving 2 bases not matched to a gene. This CDR3 is 13 amino acids long. The method was immunoSEQ multiplex PCR; TCRdb's version includes in-frame clones alone and lacks a portion of them. Of approximately 500,000 clones listed, approximately 92% are singletons. The receptor was derived from a man between 18 and 35 years old with COVID-19, enrolled during active disease. The rearrangement joins TRBV28 to TRBJ2-5; 10 nucleotides line up with TRBD1. Sequenced material: peripheral blood. Here the CDR3 reads CASRGQGIETQYF. DNA of the CDR3: TGTGCCAGCAGGGGACAGGGGATAGAGACCCAGTACTTC.